A single sample gave rise to the 32 T cell receptor beta chains below, sequenced in a study of blood T cell repertoires in COVID-19. Here immunoSEQ multiplex PCR was the method, and the copy in TCRdb shows in-frame clones only, minus some. The sample holds fewer than 300,000 clones; more than 70% are singletons and the top ten take just under 1%. Input material: peripheral blood. These receptors were obtained from a middle-aged woman who had recovered from COVID-19.

The V and J genes are TRBV19 and TRBJ1-6; a possible D gene is TRBD1 (6 bases). The CDR3 loop spans 14 amino acids. From germline, CDR1 is LNHDA and CDR2 SQIVND (reference sequence). With 8 bases removed from V and 7 bases from J, the gap between germline ends came to 15 bases. CDR3 nucleotide sequence: TGTGCCAGTGGAAGACAGGTGGCCAATTCACCCCTCCACTTT. Amino acids: CASGRQVANSPLHF. The full variable domain, completed using reference TRBV19 and TRBJ1-6, is DGGITQSPKYLFRKEGQNVTLSCEQNLNHDAMYWYRQDPGQGLRLIYYSQIVNDFQKGDIAEGYSVSREKKESFPLTVTSAQKNPTAFYLCASGRQVANSPLHFGNGTRLTVT.

This CDR3 is CSVGTAYEQYF. CDR3 coding DNA: TGCAGCGTTGGGACAGCTTACGAGCAGTACTTC. The chain carries TRBV29-1 and TRBJ2-7, with a tentative D call TRBD1 (6 bases). The CDR3 runs 11 residues. Germline V lookup: CDR1 SQVTM, CDR2 ANQGSEA. Trimming removed 4 bases from V and 4 bases from J, with 8 bases in between.

The count of this clone is one. For the CDR3, the DNA is TGCGCCAGCAGCTTGGAGGGGGCTAGCAGCTCCTACAATGAGCAGTTCTTC. Translated, it gives CASSLEGASSSYNEQFF. V gene TRBV5-1 combines with J gene TRBJ2-1, with TRBD1 matching 7 bases. Germline loops: CDR1 SGHRS, CDR2 YFSETQ. The CDR3 has 17 amino acids. J gave up 0 bases and V 0 bases, and 6 bases lay outside the gene matches.

This clone was found a few times. This chain links TRBV6-9 with TRBJ2-1; perhaps TRBD2 as D (6 bases). The V and J ends lost 0 bases and 4 bases respectively, with 13 bases between them. This CDR3 is 16 amino acids long. The germline V gene encodes CDR1 MNHGY and CDR2 SVAAGI. The CDR3 sequence is CASSYSRAGPYNEQFF. The CDR3 nucleotides are TGTGCCAGCAGTTATTCGCGTGCGGGACCATACAATGAGCAGTTCTTC.

This chain joins TRBV30 and TRBJ1-2; weak D call: TRBD1 (5 bases). The V gene's germline CDR1 is GTSNPN and CDR2 SVGIG (reference sequence). V lost 0 bases to trimming and J lost 4 bases, with 9 bases between them. The CDR3 is 13 amino acids. The CDR3 DNA is TGTGCCTGGAGTGTCGGGCAGGGCTATGGCTACACCTTC. The encoded protein is CAWSVGQGYGYTF.

As to this clone: Mismatch with germline at one junction end may stem from a read error. This rearrangement joins TRBV5-1 to TRBJ2-3; 8 nucleotides agree with TRBD2. Germline V CDR1 and CDR2: SGHRS, YFSETQ. This CDR3 comprises 16 residues. The CDR3: CARSLDGGAGTDTQYF. The CDR3 DNA follows: TGCGCCCGCAGCTTGGACGGGGGGGCAGGGACAGATACGCAGTATTTT.

The chain has TRBV19 and TRBJ2-3; no clear D gene. This CDR3 contains 15 residues. Trimming stripped 3 bases from V and 2 bases from J, with 12 bases between. Germline V gene lookup returns CDR1 LNHDA and CDR2 SQIVND (reference sequence). CDR3 in amino acids: CASSIGRGPTDTQYF. CDR3 bases: TGTGCCAGTAGTATTGGTCGCGGCCCCACAGATACGCAGTATTTT.

The chain combines TRBV12-3 or TRBV12-4 with TRBJ1-1, with a tentative D call TRBD1 (5 bases). The CDR3 covers 13 residues. The V end was cut by 7 bases, the J end by 4 bases, with 13 bases between. The CDR3 reads CASNRAQGTEAFF. DNA of the CDR3: TGTGCCAGCAACCGGGCCCAGGGCACTGAAGCTTTCTTT.

The chain couples TRBV7-6 to TRBJ1-2; TRBD1 agrees at 8 bases. Germline-derived CDR1 and CDR2 are SGHVS and FNYEAQ. This CDR3 contains 13 residues. V trimming: 1 base; J trimming: 8 bases; junction bases outside the gene matches: 3. The CDR3 region is CASSLEQGAGYTF. CDR3 coding DNA: TGTGCCAGCAGCTTAGAGCAGGGGGCGGGCTACACCTTC.

This clone has only a few counts. The chain has TRBV2 and TRBJ2-5; maybe TRBD2 (7 bases). The germline V gene has CDR1 SNHLY and CDR2 FYNNEI. CDR3 length: 14 amino acids. The CDR3 sequence is CASEGGDRRKTQYF. In DNA, the CDR3 is TGTGCGTCAGAGGGGGGGGATCGGAGGAAGACCCAGTACTTC.

This chain uses TRBV11-1 with TRBJ2-2, with 7 nucleotides matching TRBD1. J gave up 3 bases and V 2 bases, and 0 bases lay outside the gene matches. Looked up from germline, CDR1 is SGHAT and CDR2 is FQDESV (reference sequence). CDR3 length: 14 amino acids. The CDR3 DNA follows: TGTGCCAGCAGCTTAACAGGGGACACCGGGGAGCTGTTTTTT. As protein: CASSLTGDTGELFF. The full variable domain, rest sourced from reference TRBV11-1 and TRBJ2-2, is EAEVAQSPRYKITEKSQAVAFWCDPISGHATLYWYRQILGQGPELLVQFQDESVVDDSQLPKDRFSAERLKGVDSTLKIQPAELGDSAMYLCASSLTGDTGELFFGEGSRLTVL.

The gene calls are TRBV7-2 and TRBJ2-1; D gene unclear. Germline V gene sequence: CDR1 SGHTA, CDR2 FQGNSA. The CDR3 contains 15 residues. The V end was cut by 0 bases, the J end by 5 bases, with 11 bases between. The DNA of the CDR3 is TGTGCCAGCAGCTTAGCGCAGTCCGTGAACAATGAGCAGTTCTTC. Encoded protein: CASSLAQSVNNEQFF.

V is TRBV2 and J is TRBJ2-5; 8 nucleotides align to TRBD2. CDR1 SNHLY and CDR2 FYNNEI come from the germline V gene. The V gene end was trimmed by 8 bases and the J gene end by 2 bases; junction bases not matched to a gene: 10. CDR3 length: 15 residues. DNA for the CDR3: TGTGCCAGCGCCCCACGGGGGGGTTTACAAGAGACCCAGTACTTC. It yields the protein CASAPRGGLQETQYF.

The chain has TRBV6-5 and TRBJ1-1; 11 nucleotides match TRBD1. Germline V gives CDR1 MNHEY, CDR2 SVGAGI. V shed 6 bases, J shed 1 base, and the junction held 1 base outside the gene matches. CDR3 length equals 14 residues. The CDR3 sequence: CASSGTGGNTEAFF. The CDR3, as DNA: TGTGCCAGCAGCGGGACAGGGGGGAACACTGAAGCTTTCTTT.

The CDR3: CSVERRLSNTEAFF. In DNA form, the CDR3 reads TGCAGCGTTGAAAGGAGGCTATCGAACACTGAAGCTTTCTTT. The chain uses TRBV29-1 and TRBJ1-1; D is ambiguous. The CDR3 length is 14 residues. Looked up from germline, CDR1 is SQVTM and CDR2 is ANQGSEA. Between the trimmed V and J ends, which lost 2 bases and 1 base, there was a span of 11 bases.

The rearrangement joins TRBV5-1 to TRBJ2-1; 11 bases fit TRBD2. The CDR3 totals 16 residues. Germline V CDR1 and CDR2: SGHRS, YFSETQ. Trimming at V came to 4 bases and at J to 8 bases, leaving 11 bases not matched to a gene. CDR3 amino acids: CASSTTSGSSIHEQFF. The CDR3, as DNA: TGCGCCAGCAGCACCACTAGCGGGAGTAGCATCCATGAGCAGTTCTTC. The whole variable domain, remainder taken from reference TRBV5-1 and TRBJ2-1, is KAGVTQTPRYLIKTRGQQVTLSCSPISGHRSVSWYQQTPGQGLQFLFEYFSETQRNKGNFPGRFSGRQFSNSRSEMNVSTLELGDSALYLCASSTTSGSSIHEQFFGPGTRLTVL.

The chain uses TRBV7-9 and TRBJ2-7; D is perhaps TRBD1 (7 bases). V was clipped by 5 bases and J by 0 bases, with 20 bases between them. Germline-derived CDR1 and CDR2 are SEHNR and FQNEAQ (reference sequence). The CDR3 has 17 amino acids. This CDR3 reads CASSPGGGGPSSYEQYF. The CDR3 DNA sequence: TGTGCCAGCAGCCCCGGAGGGGGCGGGCCAAGCTCCTACGAGCAGTACTTC.

The chain links TRBV5-1 to TRBJ1-4; 7 positions agree with TRBD1. The CDR3 contains 14 residues. The ends lost 4 bases at V and 5 bases at J; junction bases unmatched: 5. Per germline, CDR1 SGHRS and CDR2 YFSETQ. The CDR3, as DNA: TGCGCCAGCAGCCGCGGGACAGTAAATGAAAAACTGTTTTTT. Translating gives CASSRGTVNEKLFF.

In DNA form, the CDR3 reads TGTGCCACCAGTGACCCACGGAGGGGTGGCACAGATACGCAGTATTTT. It yields the protein CATSDPRRGGTDTQYF. The V call is TRBV24-1, the J call TRBJ2-3, with a weak D call TRBD2 (6 bases). Trimming left V 4 bases short and J 1 base short, with 14 bases between. The CDR3 is 16 residues long. Germline V CDR1 and CDR2: KGHDR, SFDVKD.

V gene TRBV10-3 combines with J gene TRBJ2-5; 8 nucleotides line up with TRBD1. CDR1 ENHRY and CDR2 SYGVKD come from the germline V gene. The CDR3 totals 14 residues. Unmatched junction bases numbered 9, after V lost 7 bases and J lost 5 bases. The DNA for the CDR3 is TGTGCCATCAAGGGGCCAGGGGGCGGTGAGACCCAGTACTTC. Translating gives CAIKGPGGGETQYF.

This sequence joins TRBV9 and TRBJ1-1, with D perhaps TRBD1 (6 bases). CDR1 and CDR2 (germline): SGDLS, YYNGEE. Trimming took off 0 bases at V and 4 bases at J, with 13 bases between the two ends. The CDR3 consists of 15 residues. CDR3 in amino acids: CASSVGTAHSTEAFF. The CDR3 DNA follows: TGTGCCAGCAGCGTAGGGACAGCTCACTCCACTGAAGCTTTCTTT.

The chain carries TRBV9 and TRBJ1-1; D might be TRBD1 (5 bases). V shed 0 bases and J shed 8 bases, with 11 bases lying between them. This CDR3 spans 13 amino acids. Germline CDR1 and CDR2: SGDLS and YYNGEE. The CDR3 spells CASSVDVGGEAFF. The CDR3 region has the DNA TGTGCCAGCAGCGTAGATGTCGGGGGGGAAGCTTTCTTT.

V usage is TRBV19 and J usage is TRBJ2-1, with D maybe TRBD2 (6 bases). The CDR3 sequence is 15 residues long. V lost 5 bases and J 5 bases, leaving 16 bases between the germline ends. Germline CDR1 and CDR2: LNHDA and SQIVND (reference sequence). This CDR3 is CASSVSRDFHNEQFF. In DNA form, the CDR3 reads TGTGCCAGTAGTGTCAGCCGGGACTTCCACAATGAGCAGTTCTTC.

This clone was observed a single time. V is TRBV20-1 and J is TRBJ2-1; D not resolved. Germline V gene lookup returns CDR1 DFQATT and CDR2 SNEGSKA (reference sequence). This CDR3 has 11 amino acids. V was cut by 6 bases and J by 10 bases, with 13 bases left in between. The CDR3 loop is CSATLRPEQFF. The CDR3 nucleotides read TGCAGTGCCACCCTGCGCCCCGAGCAGTTCTTC.

This clone was detected only once. This sequence joins TRBV3-1 (or the pseudogene TRBV3-2) and TRBJ2-2; D unclear. This CDR3 has 12 residues. Germline values: CDR1 LGHDT, CDR2 YNNKEL (reference sequence). V was pared by 4 bases and J by 8 bases, with 8 bases between. CDR3 amino acids: CASSLLVGELFF. As DNA, the CDR3 is TGTGCCAGCAGCCTATTAGTTGGGGAGCTGTTTTTT.

The chain carries TRBV5-1 and TRBJ2-7, with a possible D match to TRBD2 (5 bases). CDR1 and CDR2 from the germline V gene are SGHRS and YFSETQ. Trimming took 6 bases from V and 3 from J, leaving 10 bases between them. The CDR3 runs to 12 residues. The CDR3 sequence is CASMGSGYEQYF. CDR3 DNA: TGCGCCAGCATGGGGAGCGGCTACGAGCAGTACTTC.

The chain has TRBV3-1 (or the pseudogene TRBV3-2) and TRBJ1-3; D gene uncertain. The germline V gene encodes CDR1 LGHDT and CDR2 YNNKEL (reference sequence). V lost 4 bases, J lost 1 base, and 8 bases lay in between. The CDR3 runs 14 residues. CDR3 sequence reads: CASSPSGSGNTIYF. CDR3 sequence (DNA): TGTGCCAGCAGCCCGTCGGGTTCTGGAAACACCATATATTTT.

The chain links TRBV28 to TRBJ1-5, with D uncertain. This CDR3 comprises 14 residues. Trimming took off 7 bases at V and 2 bases at J, with 12 bases between the two ends. Germline V lookup: CDR1 MDHEN, CDR2 SYDVKM. The CDR3 sequence: CASTNTGGNQPQHF. In nucleotides, the CDR3 is TGTGCCAGCACCAACACCGGGGGCAATCAGCCCCAGCATTTT.

This chain joins TRBV2 and TRBJ2-5, with 10 bases aligning to TRBD2. V was clipped by 2 bases and J by 5 bases; unmatched bases: 11. Germline V gives CDR1 SNHLY, CDR2 FYNNEI. The CDR3 runs to 17 residues. The CDR3 region is CASSERAAGGPWETQYF. In DNA form, the CDR3 reads TGTGCCAGCAGTGAACGGGCAGCGGGAGGGCCCTGGGAGACCCAGTACTTC.

This chain links TRBV27 with TRBJ2-3, with 10 bases matching TRBD2. CDR3 size: 17 residues. J was trimmed by 2 bases and V by 5 bases; bases with no gene match: 10. Germline V gene lookup returns CDR1 MNHEY and CDR2 SMNVEV (reference sequence). CDR3 in amino acids: CASSPRTSGPITDTQYF. The CDR3 DNA reads TGTGCCAGCAGTCCCCGGACTAGCGGACCCATCACAGATACGCAGTATTTT.

V is TRBV28 and J is TRBJ1-2; perhaps TRBD1 as D (5 bases). Germline V gives CDR1 MDHEN, CDR2 SYDVKM. The CDR3 is 13 residues long. V lost 4 bases to trimming and J lost 4 bases, with 10 bases between them. The CDR3 nucleotides read TGTGCCAGCAGTTCTGCAGGGCCCTATGGCTACACCTTC. Translated: CASSSAGPYGYTF.

The chain recombines TRBV11-2 with TRBJ1-6; 7 nucleotides match TRBD1. Germline V gene data show CDR1 as SGHAT and CDR2 as FQNNGV. The CDR3 covers 14 residues. V shed 7 bases and J 6 bases; nucleotides not matched to a gene: 6. CDR3 in amino acids: CASTVGQTNSPLHF. CDR3 DNA sequence: TGTGCCAGCACCGTGGGACAGACTAATTCACCCCTCCACTTT.